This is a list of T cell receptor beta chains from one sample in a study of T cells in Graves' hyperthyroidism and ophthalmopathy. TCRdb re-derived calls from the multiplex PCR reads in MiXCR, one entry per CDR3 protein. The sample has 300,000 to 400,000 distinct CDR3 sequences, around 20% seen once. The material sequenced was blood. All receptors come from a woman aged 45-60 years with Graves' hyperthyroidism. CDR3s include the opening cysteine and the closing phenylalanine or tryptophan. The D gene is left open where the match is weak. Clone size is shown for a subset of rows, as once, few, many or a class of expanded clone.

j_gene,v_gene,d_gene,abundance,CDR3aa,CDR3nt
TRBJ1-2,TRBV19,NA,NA,CASSHPPGAGGYTF,TGTGCCAGTAGCCACCCCCCGGGGGCCGGTGGCTACACCTTC
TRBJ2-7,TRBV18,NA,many,CASSPQSSYEQYF,TGTGCCAGCTCACCACAGAGCTCCTACGAGCAGTACTTC
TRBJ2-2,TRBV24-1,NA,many,CATRQRERPGELFF,TGTGCCACCAGGCAACGGGAGAGACCCGGGGAGCTGTTTTTT
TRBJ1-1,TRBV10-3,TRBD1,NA,CAISLTGGTEAFF,TGTGCCATCAGTTTGACAGGGGGGACTGAAGCTTTCTTT
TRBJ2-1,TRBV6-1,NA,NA,CASSIFVETGNNEQFF,TGTGCCAGCAGTATATTTGTGGAAACAGGGAACAATGAGCAGTTCTTC
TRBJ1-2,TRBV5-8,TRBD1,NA,CASSQPGQKTYGYTF,TGTGCCAGCAGCCAACCGGGACAGAAGACGTATGGCTACACCTTC
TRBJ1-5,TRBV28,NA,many,CASSQILPRGFGGLKGDQPQHF,TGTGCCAGCAGTCAAATACTCCCTCGGGGTTTCGGAGGTCTTAAGGGAGATCAGCCCCAGCATTTT
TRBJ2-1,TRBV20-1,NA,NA,CSARDRASHPNEQFF,TGCAGTGCTAGAGATCGTGCTAGCCACCCCAATGAGCAGTTCTTC
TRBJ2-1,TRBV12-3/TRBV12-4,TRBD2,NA,CASSPGGPVHEQFF,TGTGCCAGCAGTCCGGGGGGGCCAGTCCATGAGCAGTTCTTC
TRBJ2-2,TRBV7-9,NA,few,CASSFLGDGELFF,TGTGCCAGCAGCTTTTTGGGTGACGGGGAGCTGTTTTTT
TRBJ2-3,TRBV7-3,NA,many,CASSLMRSDTQYF,TGTGCCAGCAGCTTAATGCGATCTGATACGCAGTATTTT
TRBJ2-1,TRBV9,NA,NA,CASSATGQSYNEQFF,TGTGCCAGCAGCGCCACGGGACAATCCTACAATGAGCAGTTCTTC
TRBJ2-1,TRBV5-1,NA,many,CASSLGVTEQFF,TGCGCCAGCAGTCTAGGAGTCACTGAGCAGTTCTTC
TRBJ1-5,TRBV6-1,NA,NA,CASSRRGQLYSNQPQHF,TGTGCCAGCAGTAGACGCGGACAGCTTTATAGCAATCAGCCCCAGCATTTT
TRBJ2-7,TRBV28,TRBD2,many,CASSPGTSGIYEQYF,TGTGCCAGCAGTCCCGGGACTAGCGGAATCTACGAGCAGTACTTC
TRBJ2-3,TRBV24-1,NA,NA,CATSAGISTDTQYF,TGTGCCACCAGTGCAGGGATCAGCACAGATACGCAGTATTTT
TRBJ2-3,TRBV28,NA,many,CASRSRGRTDTQYF,TGTGCCAGCCGGTCCAGGGGCCGCACAGATACGCAGTATTTT
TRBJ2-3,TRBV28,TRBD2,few,CASSMTGTREDTQYF,TGTGCCAGCAGTATGACCGGGACTAGAGAAGATACGCAGTATTTT
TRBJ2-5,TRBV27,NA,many,CASSWLGEETQYF,TGTGCCAGCAGTTGGTTGGGGGAAGAGACCCAGTACTTC
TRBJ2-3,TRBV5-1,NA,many,CASSPTRGTDTQYF,TGCGCCAGCAGCCCAACTAGGGGCACAGATACGCAGTATTTT
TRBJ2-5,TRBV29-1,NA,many,CSVAASAQETQYF,TGCAGCGTTGCCGCTAGCGCACAAGAGACCCAGTACTTC
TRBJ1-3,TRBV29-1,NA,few,CSADGGRDSSSGNTIYF,TGCAGCGCTGATGGAGGTCGGGACTCCAGCTCTGGAAACACCATATATTTT
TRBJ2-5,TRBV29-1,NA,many,CSVQTTRETQYF,TGCAGCGTTCAGACTACCCGTGAGACCCAGTACTTC
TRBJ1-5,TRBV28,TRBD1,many,CASRSMGRQGYQPQHF,TGTGCCAGCAGATCAATGGGGCGACAGGGGTATCAGCCCCAGCATTTT
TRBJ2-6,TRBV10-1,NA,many,CASSGRISSRAMANVLTF,TGCGCCAGCAGTGGGAGGATTTCCAGCCGGGCGATGGCCAACGTCCTGACTTTC
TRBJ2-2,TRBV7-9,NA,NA,CASSSDIPMNTGELFF,TGTGCCAGCAGCTCCGACATACCGATGAACACCGGGGAGCTGTTTTTT
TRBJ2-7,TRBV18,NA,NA,CASSPEQGSANEQYF,TGTGCCAGCTCACCCGAACAGGGTTCAGCGAACGAGCAGTACTTC
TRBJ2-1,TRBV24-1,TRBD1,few,CATGLDRAGRDEQFF,TGTGCCACCGGGTTAGACAGGGCCGGTCGCGATGAGCAGTTCTTC
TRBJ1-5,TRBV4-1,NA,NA,CASSQGRDSNQPQHF,TGCGCCAGCAGCCAAGGACGGGATAGCAATCAGCCCCAGCATTTT
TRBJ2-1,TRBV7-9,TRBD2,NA,CASSFAGGSSNEQFF,TGTGCCAGCAGCTTCGCCGGGGGGAGTAGCAATGAGCAGTTCTTC
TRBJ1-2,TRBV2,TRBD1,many,CATRRDREYGYTF,TGTGCCACCAGACGGGACAGGGAATATGGCTACACCTTC
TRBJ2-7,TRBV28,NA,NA,CASIGQGSGEQYF,TGTGCCAGCATCGGGCAGGGGAGTGGCGAGCAGTACTTC
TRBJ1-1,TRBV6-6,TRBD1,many,CASSYRQGPNTEAFF,TGTGCCAGCAGTTACCGACAGGGTCCGAACACTGAAGCTTTCTTT
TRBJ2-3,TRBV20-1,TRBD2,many,CSARTGTSGRPSTDTQYF,TGCAGTGCTAGAACCGGGACTAGCGGGAGACCTAGCACAGATACGCAGTATTTT
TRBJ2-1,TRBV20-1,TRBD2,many,CSARVASGGVEQFF,TGCAGTGCTAGAGTGGCTAGCGGGGGGGTTGAGCAGTTCTTC
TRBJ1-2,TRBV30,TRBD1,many,CADRVFNYGYTF,TGTGCCGACAGGGTCTTTAACTATGGCTACACCTTC
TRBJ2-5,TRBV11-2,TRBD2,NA,CASSTGLAGKETQYF,TGTGCCAGCAGCACAGGACTAGCGGGAAAAGAGACCCAGTACTTC
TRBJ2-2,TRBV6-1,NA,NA,CASSKGTNTGELFF,TGTGCCAGCAGCAAGGGTACGAACACCGGGGAGCTGTTTTTT
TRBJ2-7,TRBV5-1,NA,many,CASSLGAGSPYEQYF,TGCGCCAGCAGCTTGGGGGCAGGGTCACCCTACGAGCAGTACTTC
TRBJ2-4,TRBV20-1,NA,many,CSAREGGAKNIQYF,TGCAGTGCTAGAGAGGGGGGAGCCAAAAACATTCAGTACTTC
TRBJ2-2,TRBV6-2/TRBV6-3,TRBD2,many,CASSYVSGGPVGELFF,TGTGCCAGCAGTTACGTTTCGGGAGGGCCCGTCGGGGAGCTGTTTTTT
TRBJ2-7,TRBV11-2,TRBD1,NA,CASSLLTGSYEQYF,TGTGCCAGCAGCTTACTGACAGGGTCCTACGAGCAGTACTTC
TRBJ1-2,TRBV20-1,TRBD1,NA,CSARGTGASYGYTF,TGCAGTGCTAGAGGGACAGGCGCATCCTATGGCTACACCTTC
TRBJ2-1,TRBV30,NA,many,CAWSPLTNNEQFF,TGTGCCTGGAGTCCTCTTACTAACAATGAGCAGTTCTTC
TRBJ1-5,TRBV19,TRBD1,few,CASTGQAISNQPQHF,TGTGCCAGTACCGGACAGGCTATAAGCAATCAGCCCCAGCATTTT